These T cell receptor beta chains were read from a single sample in a study of low-dose radiotherapy and immunotherapy resistance in tumors. From the reads, TCRdb called clonotypes with MiXCR, one entry per CDR3 protein. The data hold 55,000 to 70,000 distinct CDR3 sequences, with under 30% observed a single time. Material: PBMCs, obtained before treatment. The receptors here all came from a male donor with prostate cancer. CDR3s include the opening cysteine and the closing phenylalanine or tryptophan. Each record gives: D gene, clone size, V gene, J gene, CDR3 protein, CDR3 DNA. D genes are given only for firm matches. Part of the rows lack a size; the others show once, few, many or a class for expanded clones.

d_call: .; clone_size: .; v_call: TRBV3-1; j_call: TRBJ2-7; cdr3_aa: CAISDQDSEQYF; cdr3_nt: TGTGCCATCAGCGACCAGGATTCCGAGCAGTACTTC
d_call: .; clone_size: .; v_call: TRBV7-3; j_call: TRBJ2-3; cdr3_aa: CASSVHRDTQYF; cdr3_nt: TGTGCCAGCAGCGTACACCGTGATACGCAGTATTTT
d_call: .; clone_size: many; v_call: TRBV5-1; j_call: TRBJ2-7; cdr3_aa: CASSIRTLIGYEQYF; cdr3_nt: TGCGCCAGCAGCATAAGGACACTCATTGGCTACGAGCAGTACTTC
d_call: .; clone_size: .; v_call: TRBV28; j_call: TRBJ2-3; cdr3_aa: CASTIGPAITDTQYF; cdr3_nt: TGTGCCAGCACCATTGGGCCGGCAATCACAGATACGCAGTATTTT
d_call: .; clone_size: many; v_call: TRBV3-1; j_call: TRBJ2-5; cdr3_aa: CASSQSPSQETQYF; cdr3_nt: TGTGCCAGCAGCCAAAGTCCAAGCCAAGAGACCCAGTACTTC
d_call: .; clone_size: .; v_call: TRBV11-3; j_call: TRBJ2-1; cdr3_aa: CASIRGGEGQFYNEQFF; cdr3_nt: TGTGCCAGCATCCGGGGCGGGGAAGGGCAGTTCTACAATGAGCAGTTCTTC
d_call: .; clone_size: .; v_call: TRBV6-6; j_call: TRBJ1-5; cdr3_aa: CATTRERGQPQHF; cdr3_nt: TGTGCCACCACGCGCGAGCGCGGTCAGCCCCAGCATTTT
d_call: TRBD2; clone_size: many; v_call: TRBV18; j_call: TRBJ2-7; cdr3_aa: CASSTTSGRSYEQYF; cdr3_nt: TGTGCCAGCTCAACGACTAGCGGGAGGTCCTACGAGCAGTACTTC
d_call: .; clone_size: many; v_call: TRBV2; j_call: TRBJ2-1; cdr3_aa: CATSFGPYNEQFF; cdr3_nt: TGTGCCACGAGTTTCGGGCCTTACAATGAGCAGTTCTTC
d_call: .; clone_size: many; v_call: TRBV19; j_call: TRBJ2-7; cdr3_aa: CASSMGGQSYEQYF; cdr3_nt: TGTGCCAGTAGTATGGGGGGACAATCCTACGAGCAGTACTTC
d_call: TRBD1; clone_size: .; v_call: TRBV27; j_call: TRBJ1-4; cdr3_aa: CASSHSDRLNEKLFF; cdr3_nt: TGTGCCAGCAGCCATTCGGACAGGCTGAATGAAAAACTGTTTTTT
d_call: TRBD1; clone_size: many; v_call: TRBV15; j_call: TRBJ2-2; cdr3_aa: CATSRRDHRGYTGELFF; cdr3_nt: TGTGCCACCAGCCGACGGGACCACAGGGGCTACACCGGGGAGCTGTTTTTT
d_call: TRBD2; clone_size: many; v_call: TRBV5-1; j_call: TRBJ2-1; cdr3_aa: CASSPGTSGTPHRAHNEQFF; cdr3_nt: TGCGCCAGCAGCCCCGGGACTAGCGGGACACCACACCGTGCTCACAATGAGCAGTTCTTC
d_call: TRBD1; clone_size: many; v_call: TRBV4-1; j_call: TRBJ2-7; cdr3_aa: CASSPLGTGGNEQYF; cdr3_nt: TGCGCCAGCAGTCCCCTGGGGACAGGGGGCAACGAGCAGTACTTC
d_call: TRBD1; clone_size: many; v_call: TRBV5-1; j_call: TRBJ2-7; cdr3_aa: CASSSGQGGIEQYF; cdr3_nt: TGCGCCAGCAGCTCCGGACAGGGAGGAATCGAGCAGTACTTC
d_call: TRBD1; clone_size: many; v_call: TRBV5-5; j_call: TRBJ2-5; cdr3_aa: CASSQTGAGETQYF; cdr3_nt: TGTGCCAGCAGCCAGACAGGGGCTGGAGAGACCCAGTACTTC
d_call: .; clone_size: many; v_call: TRBV19; j_call: TRBJ2-2; cdr3_aa: CASSIGGRGELFF; cdr3_nt: TGTGCCAGTAGTATAGGAGGGCGCGGGGAGCTGTTTTTT
d_call: .; clone_size: .; v_call: TRBV7-8; j_call: TRBJ2-1; cdr3_aa: CASSAVYGGPNNEQFF; cdr3_nt: TGTGCCAGCAGCGCCGTGTACGGGGGGCCAAACAATGAGCAGTTCTTC
d_call: .; clone_size: many; v_call: TRBV5-5; j_call: TRBJ1-2; cdr3_aa: CASSLVTGSYGYTF; cdr3_nt: TGTGCCAGCAGCTTGGTAACTGGGTCCTATGGCTACACCTTC
d_call: .; clone_size: .; v_call: TRBV18; j_call: TRBJ2-7; cdr3_aa: CASSPAGNYEQYF; cdr3_nt: TGTGCCAGCTCACCGGCAGGGAACTACGAGCAGTACTTC
d_call: TRBD2; clone_size: many; v_call: TRBV27; j_call: TRBJ2-1; cdr3_aa: CASSLGAGGAYNEQFF; cdr3_nt: TGTGCCAGCAGTTTAGGGGCCGGGGGGGCCTACAATGAGCAGTTCTTC
d_call: TRBD2; clone_size: many; v_call: TRBV7-6; j_call: TRBJ2-1; cdr3_aa: CASSLLAESYNEQFF; cdr3_nt: TGTGCCAGCAGCTTGCTAGCGGAGAGCTACAATGAGCAGTTCTTC
d_call: .; clone_size: many; v_call: TRBV27; j_call: TRBJ2-7; cdr3_aa: CASSNFRAGKYEQYF; cdr3_nt: TGTGCCAGCAGTAATTTTCGGGCGGGGAAATACGAGCAGTACTTC
d_call: TRBD1; clone_size: many; v_call: TRBV12-3/TRBV12-4; j_call: TRBJ2-7; cdr3_aa: CASSPPTGYYEQYF; cdr3_nt: TGTGCCAGCAGTCCACCGACAGGGTATTACGAGCAGTACTTC
d_call: .; clone_size: many; v_call: TRBV5-1; j_call: TRBJ1-4; cdr3_aa: CASSSKPYGELFF; cdr3_nt: TGCGCCAGCAGCTCGAAACCTTACGGGGAACTGTTTTTT
d_call: TRBD2; clone_size: many; v_call: TRBV27; j_call: TRBJ2-3; cdr3_aa: CASSFLGGRSLSTDTQYF; cdr3_nt: TGTGCCAGCAGTTTCTTAGGCGGGAGGTCCCTAAGCACAGATACGCAGTATTTT
d_call: TRBD1; clone_size: .; v_call: TRBV5-1; j_call: TRBJ2-5; cdr3_aa: CASSLAGTGPQETQYF; cdr3_nt: TGCGCCAGCAGCTTGGCCGGGACAGGCCCCCAAGAGACCCAGTACTTC
d_call: .; clone_size: many; v_call: TRBV7-9; j_call: TRBJ1-2; cdr3_aa: CASSSGTPTSSNYGYTF; cdr3_nt: TGTGCCAGCAGCTCCGGGACACCGACTTCCAGTAACTATGGCTACACCTTC
d_call: .; clone_size: .; v_call: TRBV21-1; j_call: TRBJ2-7; cdr3_aa: CASSKERYDPYEQYF; cdr3_nt: TGTGCCAGCAGCAAAGAGAGGTATGACCCCTACGAGCAGTACTTC
d_call: TRBD2; clone_size: .; v_call: TRBV2; j_call: TRBJ2-7; cdr3_aa: CASRGLAGGYEQYF; cdr3_nt: TGTGCCAGCAGGGGACTAGCGGGCGGCTACGAGCAGTACTTC